This T cell receptor beta chain was obtained from a study of blood T cells in healthy people across ages. Of note for this clonotype: Its target is not known.

The CDR3 runs to 12 residues. Trimming shortened V by 3 bases and J by 8 bases, and 9 bases separated the two germline ends. Germline CDR1 KGHSH, CDR2 LQKENI. Overall study findings and caveats: Expanded clonotype changes were possibly confounded by unknown donor CMV status.

Through a sample-barcoded 5' primer and a J-beta primer mix, a second PCR was run for roughly 6 to 12 cycles. TCRdb processed the 5' RACE reads anew with MiXCR; each CDR3 protein has one entry. The sample records some 1.4 million distinct CDR3 sequences, approximately 42% being singletons. The source of this sequence is a woman aged 18-29 years in good health. Sequencing was performed on blood. The V and J genes are TRBV18 and TRBJ2-3; D unclear. DNA for the CDR3: TGTGCCAGCTCACCGGATGGTGTTACGCAGTATTTT. This encodes CASSPDGVTQYF. The whole variable domain, filled in from reference TRBV18 and TRBJ2-3, reads NAGVMQNPRHLVRRRGQEARLRCSPMKGHSHVYWYRQLPEEGLKFMVYLQKENIIDESGMPKERFSAEFPKEGPSILRIQQVVRGDSAAYFCASSPDGVTQYFGPGTRLTVL.